These 7 T cell receptor beta chains were all obtained from the same sample, sequenced in a study of blood T cell repertoires in COVID-19. Profiling relied on immunoSEQ multiplex PCR, and the TCRdb table lists in-frame clones only, not all of them. The sample holds 250,000 or so clones, approximately 82% seen once. Sequencing was done on a sample of peripheral blood. The source is a woman of 80 years or more with acute or convalescent COVID-19.

The count of this clone is one. The chain joins TRBV18 to TRBJ1-2, with a tentative D call TRBD1 (6 bases). The CDR3 extends over 12 amino acids. Trimming took 3 bases from V and 6 from J, leaving 8 bases between them. Per germline, CDR1 KGHSH and CDR2 LQKENI. This CDR3 reads CASSPSGDGYTF. CDR3 bases: TGTGCCAGCTCACCGTCAGGGGATGGCTACACCTTC.

The chain joins TRBV27 to TRBJ1-1; 8 nucleotides line up with TRBD1. Germline CDR1 MNHEY, CDR2 SMNVEV (reference sequence). The CDR3 is made up of 17 amino acids. V dropped 7 bases and J dropped 0; count of bases not matched to a gene: 13. The CDR3 spells CASKEVGTGYMNTEAFF. The DNA for the CDR3 is TGTGCCAGCAAAGAAGTCGGGACAGGATACATGAACACTGAAGCTTTCTTT.

V is TRBV18 and J is TRBJ2-2; 13 nucleotides match TRBD2. Germline CDR1 reads KGHSH; CDR2 reads LQKENI. This CDR3 comprises 18 residues. The J segment lost 5 bases and the V segment lost 5 bases, leaving 11 bases of the junction unmatched. This CDR3 reads CASSKITGTSGVTGELFF. The CDR3 region has the DNA TGTGCCAGCTCAAAAATCACCGGGACTAGCGGGGTGACCGGGGAGCTGTTTTTT.

The rearrangement joins TRBV19 to TRBJ1-5; the match to TRBD1 covers 7 bases. Unmatched junction bases numbered 1, after V lost 1 base and J lost 1 base. Germline V gene lookup returns CDR1 LNHDA and CDR2 SQIVND (reference sequence). The CDR3 runs to 15 residues. The DNA of the CDR3 is TGTGCCAGTAGTATAGTGACAGGGAGCAATCAGCCCCAGCATTTT. Its protein is CASSIVTGSNQPQHF. The entire variable domain, with the rest obtained from reference TRBV19 and TRBJ1-5, is as follows: DGGITQSPKYLFRKEGQNVTLSCEQNLNHDAMYWYRQDPGQGLRLIYYSQIVNDFQKGDIAEGYSVSREKKESFPLTVTSAQKNPTAFYLCASSIVTGSNQPQHFGDGTRLSIL.

This chain links TRBV2 with TRBJ1-5, with a weak D call TRBD1 (5 bases). The CDR3 spans 14 residues. The V gene lost 7 bases and the J gene lost 1 base, with 11 bases spanning the gap. Germline-derived CDR1 and CDR2 are SNHLY and FYNNEI. The CDR3 nucleotides read TGTGCCAGCAAAGGGCCAGGGAGCAATCAGCCCCAGCATTTT. Translation gives CASKGPGSNQPQHF. Using reference TRBV2 and TRBJ1-5 for the parts outside the CDR3, the full variable domain is EPEVTQTPSHQVTQMGQEVILRCVPISNHLYFYWYRQILGQKVEFLVSFYNNEISEKSEIFDDQFSVERPDGSNFTLKIRSTKLEDSAMYFCASKGPGSNQPQHFGDGTRLSIL.

V usage is TRBV5-5 and J usage is TRBJ1-2; D is possibly TRBD1 (5 bases). V lost 1 base and J 1 base, leaving 11 bases between the germline ends. The CDR3 has 15 amino acids. Per germline, CDR1 SGHKS and CDR2 YYEKEE (reference sequence). The CDR3 is CASSLTLGDNYGYTF. The DNA for the CDR3 is TGTGCCAGCAGCTTGACCCTAGGGGATAACTATGGCTACACCTTC.

The V and J genes are TRBV6-6 and TRBJ2-1, with 7 bases lining up with TRBD2. In germline, CDR1 is MNHNY, CDR2 SVGAGI (reference sequence). V lost 5 bases to trimming and J lost 6 bases; unmatched junction nucleotides: 4. The CDR3 consists of 13 residues. The CDR3 reads CASSARGGNEQFF. The DNA of the CDR3 is TGTGCCAGCAGTGCACGCGGGGGCAATGAGCAGTTCTTC.